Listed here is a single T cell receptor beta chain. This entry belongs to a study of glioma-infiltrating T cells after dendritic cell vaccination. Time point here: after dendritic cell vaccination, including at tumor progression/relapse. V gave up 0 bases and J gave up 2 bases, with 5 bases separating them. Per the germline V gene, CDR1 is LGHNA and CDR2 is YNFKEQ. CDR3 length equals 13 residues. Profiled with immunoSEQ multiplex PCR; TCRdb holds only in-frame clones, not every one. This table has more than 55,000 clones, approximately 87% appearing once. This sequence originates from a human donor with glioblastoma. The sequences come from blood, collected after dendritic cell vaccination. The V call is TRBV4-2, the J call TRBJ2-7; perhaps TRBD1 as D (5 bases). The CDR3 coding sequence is TGTGCCAGCAGCCAAGACAGGGCCTACGAGCAGTACTTC. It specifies CASSQDRAYEQYF.